What follows describes a single TCR beta chain. Its antigen is currently unknown. The sample comes from a study of response to subunit inactivated influenza vaccine. TCRdb redid the calling of the RT-PCR reads with MiXCR, one entry per CDR3 protein. Among roughly 650,000 distinct CDR3 sequences listed, about a sixth were seen once. Study findings and constraints: Few new T cells, the authors suggested, are recruited by each seasonal influenza vaccination.

Trimming took 1 base from V and 6 from J; bases not matched to a gene: 6. This CDR3 has 14 amino acids. The chain combines TRBV12-3 or TRBV12-4 with TRBJ2-7; 7 bases map to TRBD1. This specimen consisted of PBMCs from blood, obtained 11 to 12 days after vaccination. This clonotype was sampled from a man between 50 and 59 years old who received an inactivated influenza vaccine. The CDR3: CASSLVKGAGEQYF. The CDR3 bases are TGTGCCAGCAGTTTAGTGAAGGGGGCGGGCGAGCAGTACTTC.